This TCR beta chain was observed in a study of blood T cell repertoires in COVID-19. Overall study: Samples taken during acute and convalescent COVID-19 were collected in the United States, Italy and Spain. Nucleic acid was either cDNA or gDNA, and it came from T cells, B-cell-depleted T cells, or PBMCs.

Per the original methods: Reference gene primers were amplified, and this amplification served to estimate nucleated cell counts. Here immunoSEQ multiplex PCR was the method, and the copy in TCRdb shows in-frame clones only, minus some. The DNA gave D and trimming, while V, J and clone size come from that table. Of fewer than 110,000 clones in the sample, roughly nine tenths were seen once. This CDR3 has 15 amino acids. Germline lookup yields CDR1 SGDLS and CDR2 YYNGEE. V dropped 0 bases and J dropped 2 bases, with 9 bases sitting between them. This TCR was recovered from a man in his fifties or sixties with acute or convalescent COVID-19. Sequences were obtained from peripheral blood. V is TRBV9 and J is TRBJ1-5, with D uncertain. CDR3 nucleotides: TGTGCCAGCAGCGTAGATCCAGGCGGCAATCAGCCCCAGCATTTT. Protein sequence: CASSVDPGGNQPQHF.